These 32 T cell receptor beta chains share one sample of origin, sequenced in a study of response to subunit inactivated influenza vaccine. TCRdb processed the RT-PCR reads anew with MiXCR; each CDR3 protein has one entry. The data contain hundreds of thousands of distinct CDR3 sequences, 15% to 20% of them singletons. Material: PBMCs from blood, obtained 4 to 6 days after vaccination. These receptors all stem from a man between 45 and 60 years old who received an inactivated influenza vaccine.

This clonotype was seen a few times. Lacking the conserved final phenylalanine or tryptophan, this CDR3 likely reflects a read error. V is TRBV6-4 and J is TRBJ2-1; 8 bases agree with TRBD2. Germline V CDR1 and CDR2: MRHNA, SNTAGT. The CDR3 contains 16 residues. The V segment lost 2 bases and the J segment 9 bases; nucleotides outside the gene matches: 12. CDR3 sequence: CASSDPGLGGGCEQFS. The CDR3, as DNA: TGTGCCAGCAGTGACCCGGGACTAGGAGGAGGTTGTGAGCAGTTCTCC.

As to this clonotype: The germline gene is not matched at one end of the junction; a read error may be the cause. Here the CDR3 DNA reads TGTGCCAGCAGGTTAGCGGGGGTCTCCTACAATGAGCAGTTCTTC. It is translated as CASRLAGVSYNEQFF. This sequence joins TRBV11-1 and TRBJ2-1; 9 nucleotides agree with TRBD2. This CDR3 comprises 15 residues. Germline V CDR1 and CDR2: SGHAT, FQDESV (reference sequence). The full variable domain, completed using reference TRBV11-1 and TRBJ2-1, is EAEVAQSPRYKITEKSQAVAFWCDPISGHATLYWYRQILGQGPELLVQFQDESVVDDSQLPKDRFSAERLKGVDSTLKIQPAELGDSAMYLCASRLAGVSYNEQFFGPGTRLTVL.

The chain uses TRBV20-1 and TRBJ2-6, with 9 bases fitting TRBD2. Germline-derived CDR1 and CDR2 are DFQATT and SNEGSKA (reference sequence). This CDR3 is built from 19 residues. V trimming: 3 bases; J trimming: 3 bases; junction bases outside the gene matches: 15. The CDR3 sequence is CSASPRSGLAALGANVLTF. DNA of the CDR3: TGCAGTGCTAGCCCTCGTTCGGGACTAGCAGCCCTTGGGGCCAACGTCCTGACTTTC.

J is TRBJ1-4 and V is TRBV6-1; a possible D gene is TRBD1 (6 bases). The CDR3 length is 16 residues. Trimming left V 6 bases short and J 7 bases short, with 21 bases between. The V gene's germline CDR1 is MNHNS and CDR2 SASEGT. Here the CDR3 reads CASSQITGKKREKLFF. For the CDR3, the DNA is TGTGCCAGCAGCCAAATTACAGGGAAGAAGCGTGAAAAACTGTTTTTT.

This clonotype was recorded a few times. The chain couples TRBV20-1 to TRBJ2-1; 9 bases map to TRBD2. V shed 0 bases, J shed 9 bases, and the junction held 9 bases outside the gene matches. Germline values: CDR1 DFQATT, CDR2 SNEGSKA (reference sequence). This CDR3 has 15 residues. The CDR3 region is CSARDKAGGPGEQFF. CDR3 DNA: TGCAGTGCTAGAGATAAGGCGGGAGGGCCGGGTGAGCAGTTCTTC.

In its sample, this clonotype was seen a few times. The chain joins TRBV18 to TRBJ2-7; 8 bases line up with TRBD1. The germline V gene has CDR1 KGHSH and CDR2 LQKENI. Germline trimming cut 3 bases from V and 10 bases from J; bases unmatched to any gene: 11. The CDR3 consists of 14 residues. Here the CDR3 reads CASSPGQGAGEQYF. CDR3 coding DNA: TGTGCCAGCTCACCGGGTCAGGGGGCTGGCGAACAGTACTTC.

V usage is TRBV11-2 and J usage is TRBJ2-1; 10 bases are a match to TRBD2. CDR1 is SGHAT and CDR2 is FQNNGV in the germline V gene. The trim removed 1 base at V and 4 bases at J, leaving 13 bases unmatched. The CDR3 runs 19 residues. The CDR3 sequence: CASSLVAISTSGVYNEQFF. As DNA, the CDR3 is TGTGCCAGCAGCTTAGTAGCCATTAGTACTAGCGGGGTGTACAATGAGCAGTTCTTC.

This clonotype was seen a few times. The chain carries TRBV20-1 and TRBJ2-7, with 9 positions matching TRBD2. Trimming at V came to 1 base and at J to 8 bases, leaving 12 bases not matched to a gene. This CDR3 has 15 amino acids. Germline V CDR1 and CDR2: DFQATT, SNEGSKA (reference sequence). The CDR3 region is CSARGVQAGGAKQYF. DNA for the CDR3: TGCAGTGCTAGAGGCGTCCAAGCGGGAGGCGCGAAGCAGTACTTC.

The chain uses TRBV6-1 and TRBJ2-2; 7 nucleotides match TRBD2. This CDR3 region has 14 residues. Germline V gene sequence: CDR1 MNHNS, CDR2 SASEGT. Losses at the gene ends were 11 bases for V and 5 bases for J; bases not matched to a gene: 11. The CDR3 sequence is CASGGGANTGELFF. Written as DNA, the CDR3 is TGTGCCTCCGGGGGAGGGGCAAATACCGGGGAGCTGTTTTTT.

The rearrangement joins TRBV4-3 to TRBJ2-7; TRBD2 matches at 7 bases. Trimming cost V 0 bases and J 4 bases; bases outside gene matches: 12. This CDR3 has 17 amino acids. Germline V gene data show CDR1 as LGHNA and CDR2 as YSLEER. The CDR3 loop is CASSQDWVLAASYEQYF. CDR3 sequence (DNA): TGCGCCAGCAGCCAAGATTGGGTCCTAGCGGCTAGTTACGAGCAGTACTTC.

This chain connects TRBV3-1 to TRBJ1-5; D unclear. The germline CDR1 and CDR2 sequences are LGHDT and YNNKEL (reference sequence). The CDR3 runs 13 residues. The V gene lost 0 bases and the J gene lost 5 bases, with 5 bases spanning the gap. The CDR3 sequence is CASSQELDQPQHF. CDR3 in DNA: TGTGCCAGCAGCCAAGAGCTCGATCAGCCCCAGCATTTT.

This clonotype appeared many times. The chain joins TRBV3-1 to TRBJ1-6; D remains ambiguous. V was pared by 1 base and J by 11 bases, with 6 bases between. The CDR3 loop spans 12 amino acids. CDR1 and CDR2 (germline): LGHDT, YNNKEL (reference sequence). This chain's CDR3 is CASSQGFAPLHF. CDR3 in DNA: TGTGCCAGCAGCCAAGGCTTCGCACCCCTCCACTTT.

The chain employs TRBV20-1 and TRBJ2-7, with TRBD1 matching 11 bases. This CDR3 has 14 amino acids. Germline V gene data show CDR1 as DFQATT and CDR2 as SNEGSKA (reference sequence). V was clipped by 6 bases and J by 3 bases; unmatched bases: 7. The CDR3 here is CSATAGTGGYEQYF. CDR3 sequence (DNA): TGCAGTGCAACTGCCGGGACAGGGGGCTACGAGCAGTACTTC.

Ten or more counts support this clonotype. The genes are TRBV5-1 and TRBJ2-1, with 9 bases identical to TRBD1. This CDR3 has 14 residues. V lost 4 bases, J lost 3 bases, and 2 bases stayed unmatched. The V gene's germline CDR1 is SGHRS and CDR2 YFSETQ. CDR3 nucleotides: TGCGCCAGCAGCGGACAGGGGCGCTACAATGAGCAGTTCTTC. The encoded protein is CASSGQGRYNEQFF. Variable domain in full (rest from reference TRBV5-1 and TRBJ2-1): KAGVTQTPRYLIKTRGQQVTLSCSPISGHRSVSWYQQTPGQGLQFLFEYFSETQRNKGNFPGRFSGRQFSNSRSEMNVSTLELGDSALYLCASSGQGRYNEQFFGPGTRLTVL.

Only a few counts were recorded for this clonotype. This rearrangement joins TRBV5-5 to TRBJ2-3; D not resolved. Deletions cut 4 bases from V and 0 bases from J, with 6 bases between. Germline lookup yields CDR1 SGHKS and CDR2 YYEKEE (reference sequence). This CDR3 is built from 13 residues. For the CDR3, the DNA is TGTGCCAGCAGCAGGATTAGCACAGATACGCAGTATTTT. It is translated as CASSRISTDTQYF.

This clonotype was seen a handful of times. J is TRBJ1-3 and V is TRBV7-9, with 7 positions matching TRBD1. Germline V gene data show CDR1 as SEHNR and CDR2 as FQNEAQ (reference sequence). The CDR3 spans 17 residues. The junction had 9 bases not matched to a gene; V was cut back by 4 bases and J by 0 bases. The CDR3 DNA follows: TGTGCCAGCAGCTCTAGACAGGGAGTTATCTCTGGAAACACCATATATTTT. Its translation is CASSSRQGVISGNTIYF.

This clonotype was picked up a small number of times. CDR3 nucleotides: TGTGCCAGCAGTTACCCGACCGACAGGACAGCCCACTACGAGCAGTACTTC. It encodes CASSYPTDRTAHYEQYF. The chain employs TRBV6-2 or TRBV6-3 and TRBJ2-7; D perhaps matches TRBD1 (6 bases). Germline lookup yields CDR1 MNHEY and CDR2 SVGEGT. Trimming pared 2 bases from V and 3 bases from J, leaving 20 bases between. The CDR3 extends over 17 amino acids.

In its sample, this clonotype was seen a few times. CDR3 sequence: CSARTWTQGRSQPQHF. CDR3 nucleotide sequence: TGCAGTGCTAGAACCTGGACACAGGGGAGGAGCCAGCCCCAGCATTTT. The chain couples TRBV20-1 to TRBJ1-5; 7 nucleotides align to TRBD1. V lost 2 bases, J lost 7 bases, and 14 bases stayed unmatched. The CDR3 totals 16 residues. CDR1 DFQATT and CDR2 SNEGSKA come from the germline V gene (reference sequence).

The sample holds a few counts of this clonotype. The chain recombines TRBV10-3 with TRBJ2-7; possibly TRBD1 or TRBD2 for D (5 bases each). The germline gives CDR1 ENHRY, CDR2 SYGVKD. The length of the CDR3 is 15 residues. The V end was cut by 3 bases, the J end by 0 bases, with 12 bases between. The DNA of the CDR3 is TGTGCCATCAGTGAATTGGGACGGAGCTCCTACGAGCAGTACTTC. Protein product: CAISELGRSSYEQYF.

V is TRBV7-2 and J is TRBJ1-4; D call uncertain. This CDR3 is built from 16 residues. V gave up 4 bases and J gave up 8 bases, with 20 bases separating them. Germline V gene lookup returns CDR1 SGHTA and CDR2 FQGNSA. The CDR3 reads CASSSARARVGEKLFF. CDR3 nucleotide sequence: TGTGCCAGCAGCTCGGCCCGGGCGAGGGTGGGAGAAAAACTGTTTTTT. The full variable domain, its missing parts supplied by reference TRBV7-2 and TRBJ1-4, is GAGVSQSPSNKVTEKGKDVELRCDPISGHTALYWYRQSLGQGLEFLIYFQGNSAPDKSGLPSDRFSAERTGGSVSTLTIQRTQQEDSAVYLCASSSARARVGEKLFFGSGTQLSVL.

The rearrangement joins TRBV12-3 or TRBV12-4 to TRBJ2-4; D remains ambiguous. The CDR3 runs 14 residues. V lost 2 bases to trimming and J lost 5 bases, with 10 bases between them. CDR3 protein: CASSLRPNENIQYF. Written as DNA, the CDR3 is TGTGCCAGCAGTTTACGACCAAACGAAAACATTCAGTACTTC.

This clonotype was seen only a few times. This chain links TRBV7-2 with TRBJ2-3, with D uncertain. Trimming stripped 5 bases from V and 4 bases from J, with 13 bases between. Per the germline V gene, CDR1 is SGHTA and CDR2 is FQGNSA. The CDR3 contains 14 residues. As DNA, the CDR3 is TGTGCCAGCAGCCTCACGTATGGGGCAGATACGCAGTATTTT. Encoded protein: CASSLTYGADTQYF.

This clonotype has a handful of counts. The chain carries TRBV12-3 or TRBV12-4 and TRBJ2-7; the D gene is possibly TRBD2 (5 bases). V lost 3 bases, J lost 7 bases, and 10 bases lay in between. The CDR3 contains 12 residues. The CDR3 DNA is TGTGCCAGCAGTTTGCCCCCGGGGGAGCAGTACTTC. Translated: CASSLPPGEQYF.

There are a few counts of this clonotype. The CDR3 nucleotides are TGCAGTGCTAGCCTCCCGGGACAGGGCCGAGCATACAATGAGCAGTTCTTC. The encoded protein is CSASLPGQGRAYNEQFF. The chain has TRBV20-1 and TRBJ2-1; 9 bases fit TRBD1. Germline values: CDR1 DFQATT, CDR2 SNEGSKA (reference sequence). The CDR3 consists of 17 residues. V was clipped by 3 bases and J by 4 bases; unmatched bases: 13.

V gene TRBV11-2 combines with J gene TRBJ2-1, with D hard to call. V lost 5 bases and J lost 6, with 8 bases in between. This CDR3 is built from 12 residues. Germline loops: CDR1 SGHAT, CDR2 FQNNGV. CDR3 protein: CASSHMFNEQFF. CDR3 DNA sequence: TGTGCCAGCAGCCACATGTTCAATGAGCAGTTCTTC.

There are many counts of this clonotype. The rearrangement joins TRBV24-1 to TRBJ2-2; tentative D call: TRBD1 (5 bases). The germline V gene has CDR1 KGHDR and CDR2 SFDVKD. V lost 11 bases and J lost 3, with 9 bases in between. The CDR3 is made up of 12 amino acids. The CDR3 protein is CAIMTDTGELFF. Written as DNA, the CDR3 is TGTGCCATTATGACAGACACCGGGGAGCTGTTTTTT.

The V and J genes are TRBV12-3 or TRBV12-4 and TRBJ1-2; D perhaps matches TRBD1 (5 bases). Trimming pared 7 bases from V and 8 bases from J, leaving 14 bases between. This CDR3 has 12 residues. The CDR3 loop reads CASTGVGQGYTF. DNA of the CDR3: TGTGCCAGCACCGGTGTGGGGCAGGGCTACACCTTC.

V is TRBV5-1 and J is TRBJ2-5; D ambiguous. Germline V gene lookup returns CDR1 SGHRS and CDR2 YFSETQ. This CDR3 region has 14 residues. Trimming stripped 0 bases from V and 8 bases from J, with 14 bases between. Here the CDR3 DNA reads TGCGCCAGCAGCTTGGAGAAACCTCCTACTACCCAGTACTTC. Its translation: CASSLEKPPTTQYF.

This clonotype was found many times. This chain uses TRBV7-2 with TRBJ2-7; 7 nucleotides match TRBD2. The CDR3 length is 16 residues. The V segment lost 0 bases and the J segment 6 bases; nucleotides outside the gene matches: 11. Germline V gene lookup returns CDR1 SGHTA and CDR2 FQGNSA. The CDR3 is CASSLARLAATGEQYF. The CDR3 nucleotides are TGTGCCAGCAGCTTAGCGCGGCTAGCGGCTACGGGCGAGCAGTACTTC.

The chain is built from TRBV20-1 and TRBJ2-3; 9 bases match TRBD2. The CDR3 has 15 residues. V lost 4 bases and J lost 1; bases outside the gene matches: 6. CDR1 DFQATT and CDR2 SNEGSKA come from the germline V gene (reference sequence). CDR3 loop: CSANNPSGGTDTQYF. CDR3 bases: TGCAGTGCTAATAACCCTAGCGGGGGCACAGATACGCAGTATTTT.

This clonotype was observed at least ten times. The chain carries TRBV11-2 and TRBJ2-7, with D perhaps given as TRBD1 or TRBD2 (5 bases each). With 0 bases removed from V and 0 bases from J, the gap between germline ends came to 18 bases. CDR1 is SGHAT, CDR2 FQNNGV, per germline. The CDR3 length is 18 residues. The DNA of the CDR3 is TGTGCCAGCAGCTTAGATCCTCCGGGACGGAGGAGCTCCTACGAGCAGTACTTC. Translated: CASSLDPPGRRSSYEQYF.

CDR3 sequence: CACGGYNEQFF. The CDR3 coding sequence is TGTGCATGCGGGGGCTACAATGAGCAGTTCTTC. The chain carries TRBV13 and TRBJ2-1, with 7 positions matching TRBD2. Per germline, CDR1 PRHDT and CDR2 FYEKMQ (reference sequence). The length of the CDR3 is 11 residues.